This TCR beta chain came from a study of shared clonotypes between healthy human individuals. This CDR3 has 13 amino acids. Trimming left V 0 bases short and J 3 bases short, with 6 bases between. Germline lookup yields CDR1 LNHDA and CDR2 SQIVND (reference sequence). Deep-level settings were used for running the assay. Assay used: immunoSEQ multiplex PCR; TCRdb lists only in-frame clones, some missing. The sample holds about 460,000 clones, 60% to 80% seen once. The sequence was collected from a woman aged 40 to 50 in good health. Some clones in this sample may be carry-over from other donors' samples. V and J are TRBV19 and TRBJ2-7; no clear D gene. Material: PBMCs. Here the CDR3 reads CASSIDPIYEQYF. DNA of the CDR3: TGTGCCAGTAGTATAGACCCCATCTACGAGCAGTACTTC.